A selection of T cell receptor beta chains follows, all from one sample in a study of blood T cell repertoires in COVID-19. Assay used: immunoSEQ multiplex PCR; TCRdb lists only in-frame clones, some missing. The table lists 250,000 or so clones, 70% to 90% of them singletons. The specimen was peripheral blood. The receptors stem from a man younger than 40 with COVID-19, enrolled during active disease. CDR3s include the opening cysteine and the closing phenylalanine or tryptophan. A D gene is named only where the DNA matches it firmly. Only some rows state a clone size, as once, few, many or a class for expanded clones.

CASSPYRDSTRYTF	TGCGCCAGCAGCCCCTACCGGGACAGTACCCGCTACACCTTC	TRBV4-3	TRBD1	TRBJ1-2	few
CASRSGTKDQPQHF	TGTGCCAGCAGGTCCGGGACTAAGGATCAGCCCCAGCATTTT	TRBV28	.	TRBJ1-5	.
CASGPRSGVSPLHF	TGTGCCAGCGGCCCCCGGTCGGGAGTTTCACCCCTCCACTTT	TRBV2	.	TRBJ1-6	.
CASSLDSGGAYEQYF	TGTGCCAGCAGCTTAGATTCCGGGGGGGCCTACGAGCAGTACTTC	TRBV13	TRBD2	TRBJ2-7	.
CASSIRGGNTEAFF	TGTGCCAGTAGTATCCGAGGCGGGAACACTGAAGCTTTCTTT	TRBV19	.	TRBJ1-1	.
CASSRQGSSGNTIYF	TGTGCCAGCAGCCGTCAAGGGAGCTCTGGAAACACCATATATTTT	TRBV5-6	.	TRBJ1-3	.
CASSLFGGADGYTF	TGTGCCAGCAGTTTATTTGGGGGGGCGGACGGCTACACCTTC	TRBV28	.	TRBJ1-2	few
CASTPGLAGFGEQYF	TGTGCCAGCACCCCTGGACTAGCGGGTTTTGGGGAGCAGTACTTC	TRBV28	TRBD2	TRBJ2-7	few
CAWSVRFGVLAGKEQYF	TGTGCCTGGAGTGTACGGTTTGGGGTACTAGCGGGAAAAGAGCAGTACTTC	TRBV30	TRBD2	TRBJ2-7	.
CASSYSLRHSNEKLFF	TGTGCCAGCAGTTACTCTTTGCGACATTCCAACGAAAAACTGTTTTTT	TRBV6-5	.	TRBJ1-4	once
CASSIEGREGREQFF	TGTGCCAGTAGTATAGAGGGGAGAGAGGGTAGAGAGCAGTTCTTC	TRBV19	.	TRBJ2-1	.
CASSQFSDSGAGQFF	TGCGCCAGCAGCCAGTTTTCCGATAGCGGGGCTGGGCAGTTCTTC	TRBV4-1	TRBD2	TRBJ2-1	.
CASDGGGQGLNYGYTF	TGTGCCAGCGATGGTGGGGGACAGGGCCTCAACTATGGCTACACCTTC	TRBV19	TRBD1	TRBJ1-2	.
CASSFLNSGGYNEQFF	TGCGCCAGCAGCTTCCTTAATAGCGGGGGATACAATGAGCAGTTCTTC	TRBV5-1	TRBD2	TRBJ2-1	.
CASRTSTRGGSYNEQFF	TGTGCCAGCAGAACCTCTACACGGGGTGGGTCCTACAATGAGCAGTTCTTC	TRBV13	.	TRBJ2-1	.
CASSLDPGVQQPQHF	TGTGCCAGCAGCTTAGATCCAGGGGTCCAACAGCCCCAGCATTTT	TRBV7-8	.	TRBJ1-5	few
CASSLVGTGNTEAFF	TGTGCCAGCAGCTTAGTAGGGACAGGGAACACTGAAGCTTTCTTT	TRBV7-6	TRBD1	TRBJ1-1	.
CASSHRGLGRTYEQYF	TGTGCCAGCAGCCATAGGGGTTTAGGGAGGACCTACGAGCAGTACTTC	TRBV5-6	.	TRBJ2-7	.
CASSIGIAKNIQYF	TGTGCCAGTAGTATCGGGATAGCCAAAAACATTCAGTACTTC	TRBV19	.	TRBJ2-4	.
CASSDVGDRESTGELFF	TGTGCCAGCAGTGACGTCGGGGACAGGGAATCCACCGGGGAGCTGTTTTTT	TRBV6-4	TRBD1	TRBJ2-2	.
CASSARDSYNSPLHF	TGTGCCAGCAGCGCCCGGGACTCCTATAATTCACCCCTCCACTTT	TRBV9	.	TRBJ1-6	.
CSGGGQGINEQFF	TGCAGCGGGGGAGGGCAGGGCATCAATGAGCAGTTCTTC	TRBV29-1	TRBD2	TRBJ2-1	.
CASSPDRARNSPLHF	TGTGCCAGCAGTCCCGACAGGGCAAGGAATTCACCCCTCCACTTT	TRBV27	TRBD1	TRBJ1-6	.
CASSQGVLAGGPGTDTQYF	TGTGCCAGCAGCCAAGGGGTGCTAGCGGGGGGGCCTGGCACAGATACGCAGTATTTT	TRBV4-2	TRBD2	TRBJ2-3	.
CASSFRRGMETQYF	TGTGCCAGCAGCTTTAGACGGGGTATGGAGACCCAGTACTTC	TRBV11-3	.	TRBJ2-5	.
CASSRDRDGYTF	TGTGCCAGCAGCCGGGACAGGGACGGCTACACCTTC	TRBV12-3/TRBV12-4	TRBD1	TRBJ1-2	once
CASSHPGQGNQPQHF	TGCGCCAGCAGCCACCCGGGACAGGGGAATCAGCCCCAGCATTTT	TRBV4-1	TRBD1	TRBJ1-5	few
CASSFMVGYNSPLHF	TGTGCCAGCAGTTTTATGGTCGGTTATAATTCACCCCTCCACTTT	TRBV27	.	TRBJ1-6	.
CASSFAGSSYNEQFF	TGTGCCAGCAGCTTCGCCGGGAGCTCCTACAATGAGCAGTTCTTC	TRBV11-3	.	TRBJ2-1	.
CASSVDPTGGVNQPQHF	TGCGCCAGCAGCGTTGACCCTACAGGGGGCGTAAATCAGCCCCAGCATTTT	TRBV5-1	TRBD1	TRBJ1-5	.
CARSLPSGLTYNEQFF	TGTGCCAGAAGCTTGCCCAGCGGGCTTACCTACAATGAGCAGTTCTTC	TRBV5-3	.	TRBJ2-1	.
CATSPGQGSYEQYF	TGTGCCACCAGTCCGGGACAGGGATCCTACGAGCAGTACTTC	TRBV24-1	TRBD1	TRBJ2-7	.
CASTGGGGNQPQHF	TGTGCCAGCACGGGTGGGGGGGGCAATCAGCCCCAGCATTTT	TRBV6-6	.	TRBJ1-5	.
CASSSGLLPVGNEQFF	TGTGCCAGCAGCTCCGGACTCCTTCCCGTTGGCAATGAGCAGTTCTTC	TRBV11-2	.	TRBJ2-1	.
CASTKEGLNYGYTF	TGCGCCAGCACTAAGGAGGGGTTAAACTATGGCTACACCTTC	TRBV5-1	.	TRBJ1-2	.
CASSLDAYSNQPQHF	TGTGCCAGCAGCTTGGACGCGTATAGCAATCAGCCCCAGCATTTT	TRBV5-4	.	TRBJ1-5	.
CASSLEGVVSTEAFF	TGTGCCAGCAGCTTAGAGGGGGTTGTCAGCACTGAAGCTTTCTTT	TRBV7-2	.	TRBJ1-1	.
CASSEVSGYPGVLRGQYF	TGTGCCAGCAGTGAAGTAAGCGGATACCCCGGGGTCCTACGAGGGCAGTACTTC	TRBV6-1	.	TRBJ2-7	.
CASISTPNTEAFF	TGTGCCAGCATTTCGACTCCGAACACTGAAGCTTTCTTT	TRBV2	.	TRBJ1-1	few
CASSLLNRGTDTQYF	TGTGCCAGCAGTTTGTTAAACAGGGGCACAGATACGCAGTATTTT	TRBV28	.	TRBJ2-3	.
CASSSLPALSNTGELFF	TGTGCCAGCAGCTCACTACCGGCGTTATCAAACACCGGGGAGCTGTTTTTT	TRBV21-1	.	TRBJ2-2	.
CATSRGVTGRNTEAFF	TGTGCCACCAGCAGAGGGGTCACAGGCAGGAACACTGAAGCTTTCTTT	TRBV15	.	TRBJ1-1	.
CASSIDQANTEAFF	TGTGCCAGTAGTATAGATCAGGCGAACACTGAAGCTTTCTTT	TRBV19	.	TRBJ1-1	once
CASSYSAVALNTEAFF	TGTGCCAGCAGTTACTCGGCGGTGGCCCTGAACACTGAAGCTTTCTTT	TRBV6-5	.	TRBJ1-1	.